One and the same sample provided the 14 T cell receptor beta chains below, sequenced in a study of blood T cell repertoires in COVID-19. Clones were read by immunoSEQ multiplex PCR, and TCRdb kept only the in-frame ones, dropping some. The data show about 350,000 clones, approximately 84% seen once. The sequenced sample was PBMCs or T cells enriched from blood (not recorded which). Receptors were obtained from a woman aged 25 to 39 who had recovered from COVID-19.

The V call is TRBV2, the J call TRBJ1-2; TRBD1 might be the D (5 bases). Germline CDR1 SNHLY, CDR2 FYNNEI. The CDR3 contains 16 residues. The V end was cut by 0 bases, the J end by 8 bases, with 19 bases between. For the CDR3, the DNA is TGTGCCAGCAGTGAAGCGCTTCTAGGGATTCAGGGAGGCTACACCTTC. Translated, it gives CASSEALLGIQGGYTF. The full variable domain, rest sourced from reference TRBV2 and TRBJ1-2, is EPEVTQTPSHQVTQMGQEVILRCVPISNHLYFYWYRQILGQKVEFLVSFYNNEISEKSEIFDDQFSVERPDGSNFTLKIRSTKLEDSAMYFCASSEALLGIQGGYTFGSGTRLTVV.

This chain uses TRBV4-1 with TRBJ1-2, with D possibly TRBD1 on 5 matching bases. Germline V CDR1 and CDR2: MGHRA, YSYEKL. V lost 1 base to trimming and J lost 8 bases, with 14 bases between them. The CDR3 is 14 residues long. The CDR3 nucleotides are TGCGCCAGCAGCCAAGTGGGGCCGCCCTGGGGCTACACCTTC. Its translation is CASSQVGPPWGYTF.

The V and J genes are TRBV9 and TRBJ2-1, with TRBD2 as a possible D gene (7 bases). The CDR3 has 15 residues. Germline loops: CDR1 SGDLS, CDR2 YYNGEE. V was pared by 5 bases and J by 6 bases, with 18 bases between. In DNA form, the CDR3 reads TGTGCCAGCAGTGGCCTGTGGGGGGGCTTCAATGAGCAGTTCTTC. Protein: CASSGLWGGFNEQFF.

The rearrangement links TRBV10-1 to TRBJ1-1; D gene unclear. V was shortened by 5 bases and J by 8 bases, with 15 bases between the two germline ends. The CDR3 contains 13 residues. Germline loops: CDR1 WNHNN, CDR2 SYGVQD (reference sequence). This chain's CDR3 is CASSRGFSTEAFF. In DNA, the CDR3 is TGCGCCAGCAGTCGGGGATTCTCGACGGAAGCTTTCTTT.

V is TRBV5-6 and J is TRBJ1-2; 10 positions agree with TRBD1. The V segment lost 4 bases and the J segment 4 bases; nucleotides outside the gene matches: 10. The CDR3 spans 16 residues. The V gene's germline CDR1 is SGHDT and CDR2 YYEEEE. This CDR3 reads CASSTYGTGDFYGYTF. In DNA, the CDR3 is TGTGCCAGCAGCACCTACGGGACAGGGGATTTCTATGGCTACACCTTC.

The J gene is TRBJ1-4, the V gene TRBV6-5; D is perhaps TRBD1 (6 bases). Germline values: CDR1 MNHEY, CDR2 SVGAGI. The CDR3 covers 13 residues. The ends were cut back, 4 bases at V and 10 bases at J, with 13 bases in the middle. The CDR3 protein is CASSSAGEGKLFF. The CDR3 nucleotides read TGTGCCAGCAGTTCGGCAGGGGAGGGAAAACTGTTTTTT.

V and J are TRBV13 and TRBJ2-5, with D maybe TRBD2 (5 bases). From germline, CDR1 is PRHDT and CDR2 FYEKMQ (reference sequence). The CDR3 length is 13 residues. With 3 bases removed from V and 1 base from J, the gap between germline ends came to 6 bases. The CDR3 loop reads CASSFGIQETQYF. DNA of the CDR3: TGTGCCAGCAGCTTCGGGATCCAAGAGACCCAGTACTTC. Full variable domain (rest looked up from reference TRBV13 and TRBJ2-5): AAGVIQSPRHLIKEKRETATLKCYPIPRHDTVYWYQQGPGQDPQFLISFYEKMQSDKGSIPDRFSAQQFSDYHSELNMSSLELGDSALYFCASSFGIQETQYFGPGTRLLVL.

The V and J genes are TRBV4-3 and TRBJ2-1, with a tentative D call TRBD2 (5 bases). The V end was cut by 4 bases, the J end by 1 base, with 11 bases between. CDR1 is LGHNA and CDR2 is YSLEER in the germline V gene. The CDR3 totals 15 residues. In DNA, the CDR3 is TGCGCCAGCAGCCCTAACCCGGGATCCTACAATGAGCAGTTCTTC. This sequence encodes CASSPNPGSYNEQFF.

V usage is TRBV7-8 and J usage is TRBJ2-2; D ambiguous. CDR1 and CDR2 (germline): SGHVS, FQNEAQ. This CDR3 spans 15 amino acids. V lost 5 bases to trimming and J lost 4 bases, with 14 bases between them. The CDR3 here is CASSPAGVSTGELFF. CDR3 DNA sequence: TGTGCCAGCAGCCCAGCCGGTGTGAGCACCGGGGAGCTGTTTTTT.

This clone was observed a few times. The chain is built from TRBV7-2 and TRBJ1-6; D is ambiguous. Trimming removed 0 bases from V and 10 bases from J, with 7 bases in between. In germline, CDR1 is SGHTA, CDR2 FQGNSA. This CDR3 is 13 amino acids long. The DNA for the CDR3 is TGTGCCAGCAGCTTAGCGCGGGCCTCACCCCTCCACTTT. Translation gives CASSLARASPLHF.

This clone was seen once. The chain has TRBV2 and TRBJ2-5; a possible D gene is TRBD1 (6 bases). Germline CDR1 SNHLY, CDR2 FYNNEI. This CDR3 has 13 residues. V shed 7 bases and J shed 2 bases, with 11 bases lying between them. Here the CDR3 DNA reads TGTGCCAGCATAAGGGGGACGCAAGAGACCCAGTACTTC. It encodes CASIRGTQETQYF.

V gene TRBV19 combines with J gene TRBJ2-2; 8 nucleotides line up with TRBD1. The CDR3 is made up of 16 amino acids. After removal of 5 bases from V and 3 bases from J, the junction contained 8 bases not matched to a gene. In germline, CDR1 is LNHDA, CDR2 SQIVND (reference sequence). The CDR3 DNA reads TGTGCCAGTAGTCCGTCCAGGGGGCTCGACACCGGGGAGCTGTTTTTT. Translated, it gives CASSPSRGLDTGELFF.

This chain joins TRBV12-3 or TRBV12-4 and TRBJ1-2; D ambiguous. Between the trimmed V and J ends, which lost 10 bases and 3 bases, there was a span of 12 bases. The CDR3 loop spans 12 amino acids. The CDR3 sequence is CATETVDYGYTF. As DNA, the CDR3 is TGTGCCACGGAGACGGTTGACTATGGCTACACCTTC.

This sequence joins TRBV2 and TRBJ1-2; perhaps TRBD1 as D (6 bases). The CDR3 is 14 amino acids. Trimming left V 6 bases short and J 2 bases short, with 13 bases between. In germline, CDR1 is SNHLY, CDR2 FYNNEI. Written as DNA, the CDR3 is TGTGCCAGCAGAGGGACAAGCACCAACTATGGCTACACCTTC. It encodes CASRGTSTNYGYTF.